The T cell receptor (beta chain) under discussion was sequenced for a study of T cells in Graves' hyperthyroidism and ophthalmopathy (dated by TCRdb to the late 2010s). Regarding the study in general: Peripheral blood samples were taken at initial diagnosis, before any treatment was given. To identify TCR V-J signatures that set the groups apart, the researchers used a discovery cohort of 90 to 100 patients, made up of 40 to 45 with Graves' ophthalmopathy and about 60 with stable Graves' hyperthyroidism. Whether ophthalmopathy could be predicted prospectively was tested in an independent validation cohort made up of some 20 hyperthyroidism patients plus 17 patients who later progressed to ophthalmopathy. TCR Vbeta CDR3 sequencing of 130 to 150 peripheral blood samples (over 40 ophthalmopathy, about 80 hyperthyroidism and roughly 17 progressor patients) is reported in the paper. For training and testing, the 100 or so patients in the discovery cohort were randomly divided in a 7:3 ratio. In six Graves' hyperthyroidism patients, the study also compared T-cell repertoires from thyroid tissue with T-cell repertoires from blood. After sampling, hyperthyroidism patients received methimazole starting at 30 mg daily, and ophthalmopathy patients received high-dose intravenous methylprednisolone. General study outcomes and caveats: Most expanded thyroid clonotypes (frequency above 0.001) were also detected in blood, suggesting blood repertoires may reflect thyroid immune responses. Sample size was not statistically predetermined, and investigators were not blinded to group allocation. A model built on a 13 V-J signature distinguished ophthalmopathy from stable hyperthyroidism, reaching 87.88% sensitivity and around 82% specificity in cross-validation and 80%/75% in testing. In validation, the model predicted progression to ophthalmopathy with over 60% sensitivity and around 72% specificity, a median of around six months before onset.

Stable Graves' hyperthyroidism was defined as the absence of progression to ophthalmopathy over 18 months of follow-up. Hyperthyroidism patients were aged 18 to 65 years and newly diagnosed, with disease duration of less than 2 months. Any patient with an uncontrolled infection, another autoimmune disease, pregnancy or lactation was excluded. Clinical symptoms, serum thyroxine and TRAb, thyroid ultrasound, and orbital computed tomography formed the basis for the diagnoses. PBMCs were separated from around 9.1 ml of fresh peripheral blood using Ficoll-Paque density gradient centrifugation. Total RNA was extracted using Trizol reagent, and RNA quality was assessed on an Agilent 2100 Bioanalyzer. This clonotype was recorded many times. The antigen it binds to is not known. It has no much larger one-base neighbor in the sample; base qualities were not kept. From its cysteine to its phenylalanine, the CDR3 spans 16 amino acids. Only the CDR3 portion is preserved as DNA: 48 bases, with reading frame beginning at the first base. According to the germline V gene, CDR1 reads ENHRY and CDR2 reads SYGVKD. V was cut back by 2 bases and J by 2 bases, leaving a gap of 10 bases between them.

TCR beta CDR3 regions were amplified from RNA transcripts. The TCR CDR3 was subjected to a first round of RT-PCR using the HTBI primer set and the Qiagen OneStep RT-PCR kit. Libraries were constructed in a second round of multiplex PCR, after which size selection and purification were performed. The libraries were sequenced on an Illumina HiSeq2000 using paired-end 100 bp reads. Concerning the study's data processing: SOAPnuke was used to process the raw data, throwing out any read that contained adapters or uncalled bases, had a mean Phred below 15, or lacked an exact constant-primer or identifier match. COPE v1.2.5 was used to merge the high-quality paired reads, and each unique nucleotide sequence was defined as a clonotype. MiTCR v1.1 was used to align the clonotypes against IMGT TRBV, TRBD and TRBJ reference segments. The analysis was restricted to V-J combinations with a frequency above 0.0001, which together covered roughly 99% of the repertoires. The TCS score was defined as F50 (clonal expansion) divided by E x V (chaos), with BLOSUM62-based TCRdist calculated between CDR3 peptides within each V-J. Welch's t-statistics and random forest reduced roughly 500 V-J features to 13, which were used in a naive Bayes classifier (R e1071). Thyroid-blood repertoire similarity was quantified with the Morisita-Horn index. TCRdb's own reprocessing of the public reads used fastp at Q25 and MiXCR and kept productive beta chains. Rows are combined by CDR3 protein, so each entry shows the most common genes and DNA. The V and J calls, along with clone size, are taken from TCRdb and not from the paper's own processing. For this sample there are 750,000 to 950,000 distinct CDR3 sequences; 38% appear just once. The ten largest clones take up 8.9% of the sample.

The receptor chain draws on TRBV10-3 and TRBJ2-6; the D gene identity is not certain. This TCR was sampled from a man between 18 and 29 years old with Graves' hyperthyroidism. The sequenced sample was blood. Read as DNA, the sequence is TGTGCCATCAGTGAGCCTGTCGCGGCTGGGGCCAACGTCCTGACTTTC. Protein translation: CAISEPVAAGANVLTF.